The following is a TCR beta chain sequence with its context. This sample is part of a study of T-cell memory formation after mild COVID-19. TCRdb passed the 5' RACE reads through MiXCR, listing each CDR3 protein once. The repertoire holds 400,000 to 450,000 distinct CDR3 sequences, roughly 18% seen once, with under 25% in the top ten. The sequence was collected from a man younger than 30 who had mild COVID-19 (a few samples of this study predate the infection). Cell type and time point are not known. Sequencing was performed on PBMCs or a T cell subset sorted from them (not recorded which).

The CDR3 nucleotides read TGCAGCGTTGAGTTCGGGCAGGGGGCACCCCTCCACTTT. Protein: CSVEFGQGAPLHF. The chain combines TRBV29-1 with TRBJ1-6, with TRBD1 matching over 7 bases. V gave up 3 bases and J gave up 11 bases; unmatched junction bases: 7. The length of the CDR3 is 13 residues. In germline, CDR1 is SQVTM, CDR2 ANQGSEA. The entire variable domain, with the rest obtained from reference TRBV29-1 and TRBJ1-6, is as follows: SAVISQKPSRDICQRGTSLTIQCQVDSQVTMMFWYRQQPGQSLTLIATANQGSEATYESGFVIDKFPISRPNLTFSTLTVSNMSPEDSSIYLCSVEFGQGAPLHFGNGTRLTVT.